Listed here are 3 T cell receptor beta chains from one sample, sequenced in a study of blood T cell repertoires in COVID-19. Sequenced by immunoSEQ multiplex PCR; TCRdb stores in-frame clones only, minus some. The sample consists of about 200,000 clones, about 76% of them appearing once. Sequenced input: peripheral blood. These receptors were taken from a middle-aged woman with COVID-19, enrolled during active disease.

The CDR3 bases are TGTGCCAGCAGCCCTCGGGCGGGAAATACCGGGGAGCTGTTTTTT. Its protein is CASSPRAGNTGELFF. The chain links TRBV6-4 to TRBJ2-2; possibly TRBD2 for D (6 bases). The germline gives CDR1 MRHNA, CDR2 SNTAGT. The CDR3 is made up of 15 amino acids. Trimming pared 6 bases from V and 5 bases from J, leaving 16 bases between.

The chain has TRBV5-1 and TRBJ2-1, with 12 bases identical to TRBD2. V lost 3 bases to trimming and J lost 4 bases; unmatched junction nucleotides: 2. Germline V gene data show CDR1 as SGHRS and CDR2 as YFSETQ. This CDR3 comprises 15 residues. The CDR3 coding sequence is TGCGCCAGCAGCTGGACTAGCGGGGCTTACAATGAGCAGTTCTTC. Translating gives CASSWTSGAYNEQFF.

The gene calls are TRBV5-6 and TRBJ2-7; D might be TRBD2 (6 bases). CDR3 size: 16 residues. Germline V gene lookup returns CDR1 SGHDT and CDR2 YYEEEE. V was pared by 3 bases and J by 3 bases, with 19 bases between. The CDR3 here is CASSSGGILGLYEQYF. The DNA of the CDR3 is TGTGCCAGCAGCTCTGGGGGGATTCTGGGACTCTACGAGCAGTACTTC.